These 30 T cell receptor beta chains were all obtained from the same sample, sequenced in a study of CDR3 diversity in severe acne. TCRdb called the PCR reads again in MiXCR, with one record for every CDR3 protein. This sample carries roughly 93,000 distinct CDR3 sequences, roughly 49% of them seen once, and the ten largest clones take roughly 11%. Material for sequencing was blood. The receptors stem from a male donor with severe acne vulgaris.

This clonotype was observed many times. CDR3 nucleotide sequence: TGTGCCAGCAGCGTAGGCTCGGAGACCCAGTACTTC. Its protein product is CASSVGSETQYF. The chain carries TRBV9 and TRBJ2-5; D is undetermined. Trimming cost V 0 bases and J 5 bases, with 5 bases left between them. Germline V gene lookup returns CDR1 SGDLS and CDR2 YYNGEE. The CDR3 has 12 amino acids.

This clonotype was picked up a small number of times. The chain links TRBV20-1 to TRBJ2-7; weak D call: TRBD2 (6 bases). The length of the CDR3 is 15 residues. CDR1 is DFQATT and CDR2 is SNEGSKA in the germline V gene (reference sequence). V was clipped by 0 bases and J by 0 bases, with 12 bases between them. CDR3: CSAREGGTYSYEQYF. Written as DNA, the CDR3 is TGCAGTGCTAGAGAGGGTGGGACTTACTCCTACGAGCAGTACTTC.

CDR3: CSNLGGDTDTQYF. Written as DNA, the CDR3 is TGCAGTAATCTAGGCGGAGACACAGATACGCAGTATTTT. The chain uses TRBV20-1 and TRBJ2-3; D uncertain. Germline V gene lookup returns CDR1 DFQATT and CDR2 SNEGSKA (reference sequence). V gave up 8 bases and J gave up 2 bases, with 14 bases separating them. CDR3 length: 13 amino acids.

This clonotype has a count of ten or more. The chain combines TRBV9 with TRBJ2-1, with a tentative D call TRBD1 (6 bases). The length of the CDR3 is 14 residues. Trimming stripped 4 bases from V and 4 bases from J, with 12 bases between. Germline CDR1 SGDLS, CDR2 YYNGEE. CDR3 loop: CASSPGTNYNEQFF. The CDR3, as DNA: TGTGCCAGCAGCCCCGGGACAAATTACAATGAGCAGTTCTTC.

This clonotype has more than one count but fewer than ten. The chain has TRBV7-8 and TRBJ2-7, with 9 bases fitting TRBD1. V lost 1 base, J lost 4 bases, and 5 bases stayed unmatched. The CDR3 consists of 15 residues. Germline V gene data show CDR1 as SGHVS and CDR2 as FQNEAQ. The CDR3 sequence is CASSLEGQGRYEQYF. The CDR3 DNA is TGTGCCAGCAGCTTAGAGGGACAGGGCCGATACGAGCAGTACTTC.

The chain joins TRBV29-1 to TRBJ1-2; D gene uncertain. Trimming shortened V by 3 bases and J by 0 bases, and 8 bases separated the two germline ends. Germline values: CDR1 SQVTM, CDR2 ANQGSEA. This CDR3 is 13 amino acids long. The DNA for the CDR3 is TGCAGCGTTGAGGAGAGAACTAACTATGGCTACACCTTC. Its protein product is CSVEERTNYGYTF.

This clonotype has ten or more counts. The rearrangement uses TRBV19 and TRBJ2-1; 9 nucleotides match TRBD2. Germline trimming cut 4 bases from V and 6 bases from J; bases unmatched to any gene: 13. CDR1 is LNHDA, CDR2 SQIVND, per germline (reference sequence). CDR3 length equals 17 residues. This CDR3 is CASSKTSGIFSLNEQFF. CDR3 bases: TGTGCCAGTAGTAAGACTAGCGGCATCTTCTCCCTCAATGAGCAGTTCTTC.

The V and J genes are TRBV10-3 and TRBJ2-7, with TRBD2 matching over 13 bases. Per the germline V gene, CDR1 is ENHRY and CDR2 is SYGVKD. The CDR3 extends over 16 amino acids. The ends lost 4 bases at V and 3 bases at J; junction bases unmatched: 6. CDR3 amino acids: CAISAGGLAGDYEQYF. In DNA form, the CDR3 reads TGTGCCATCAGTGCAGGAGGACTAGCGGGAGACTACGAGCAGTACTTC.

This clonotype was observed many times. This sequence joins TRBV4-1 and TRBJ2-1; D ambiguous. Germline CDR1 reads MGHRA; CDR2 reads YSYEKL. V was shortened by 0 bases and J by 8 bases, with 14 bases between the two germline ends. There are 15 residues in the CDR3. CDR3 in DNA: TGCGCCAGCAGCCAAGATCTCTTAGTGGCCCATGAGCAGTTCTTC. Its protein product is CASSQDLLVAHEQFF.

The chain uses TRBV10-3 and TRBJ1-1, with D uncertain. V lost 0 bases and J lost 7, with 9 bases in between. This CDR3 spans 13 amino acids. Germline values: CDR1 ENHRY, CDR2 SYGVKD. The DNA of the CDR3 is TGTGCCATCAGTGAGTCGAGACACGTTGAAGCTTTCTTT. It encodes CAISESRHVEAFF.

There are a few counts of this clonotype. The CDR3 bases are TGTGCCAGCAGTTTAGAGCAGGGGGCGCTGGACGAGCAGTACTTC. Amino acid sequence: CASSLEQGALDEQYF. The chain uses TRBV28 and TRBJ2-7; 8 bases are a match to TRBD1. Germline V lookup: CDR1 MDHEN, CDR2 SYDVKM. This CDR3 region has 15 residues. The ends lost 2 bases at V and 5 bases at J; junction bases unmatched: 8.

This clonotype showed up just a few times. The genes are TRBV6-7 and TRBJ1-5; D gene unclear. TRBV6-7 is known as an ORF, though its function is uncertain. Trimming left V 5 bases short and J 9 bases short, with 11 bases between. The CDR3 loop spans 12 amino acids. CDR3 sequence: CASSGRDRPQHF. In nucleotides, the CDR3 is TGTGCCAGCAGTGGGAGGGATCGGCCCCAGCATTTT.

Concerning this clonotype itself: This may come from a read error, since a much larger clone is one base off. The chain uses TRBV19 and TRBJ2-1; 9 positions match TRBD2. Germline V lookup: CDR1 LNHDA, CDR2 SQIVND (reference sequence). Trimming took 2 bases from V and 8 from J; bases not matched to a gene: 7. The CDR3 is 15 residues long. The CDR3 bases are TGTGCCAGTAGTATATGGGCGGGAGGGGACGATGAGCAGTTCTTC. It is translated as CASSIWAGGDDEQFF.

The chain carries TRBV7-6 and TRBJ2-7; D may be TRBD2 (7 bases). The CDR3 is 16 residues long. CDR1 and CDR2 from the germline V gene are SGHVS and FNYEAQ. Trimming removed 5 bases from V and 5 bases from J, with 22 bases in between. This CDR3 reads CASSQRERGGGDEQYF. The CDR3 DNA is TGTGCCAGCAGCCAAAGGGAGAGAGGGGGGGGGGACGAGCAGTACTTC.

This clonotype was detected ten times or more. The chain is built from TRBV9 and TRBJ2-3; D is tentatively TRBD1 or TRBD2 (5 bases each). V was shortened by 6 bases and J by 4 bases, with 18 bases between the two germline ends. Looked up from germline, CDR1 is SGDLS and CDR2 is YYNGEE. The CDR3 covers 15 residues. CDR3 DNA: TGTGCCAGCAATCGCGATCCGGGGCGCTCAGATACGCAGTATTTT. Its protein is CASNRDPGRSDTQYF. Full variable domain (remainder filled in from reference TRBV9 and TRBJ2-3): DSGVTQTPKHLITATGQRVTLRCSPRSGDLSVYWYQQSLDQGLQFLIQYYNGEERAKGNILERFSAQQFPDLHSELNLSSLELGDSALYFCASNRDPGRSDTQYFGPGTRLTVL.

The gene calls are TRBV29-1 and TRBJ2-7; 7 nucleotides match TRBD1. The CDR3 spans 13 residues. Trimming at V came to 3 bases and at J to 0 bases, leaving 2 bases not matched to a gene. Looked up from germline, CDR1 is SQVTM and CDR2 is ANQGSEA. The CDR3 coding sequence is TGCAGCGTTGAGGGACAGAGCTCCTACGAGCAGTACTTC. The encoded protein is CSVEGQSSYEQYF.

Regarding this clonotype: A much larger clone lies one base from this, so it may be a read error. V and J are TRBV19 and TRBJ2-3, with D possibly matching TRBD2 (5 bases). V was shortened by 1 base and J by 4 bases, with 12 bases between the two germline ends. Germline-derived CDR1 and CDR2 are LNHDA and SQIVND (reference sequence). The CDR3 is made up of 15 amino acids. CDR3 DNA: TGTGCCAGTAGTATAGCGAACGGGGATGCAGATACGCAGTATTTT. It is translated as CASSIANGDADTQYF.

On this clonotype itself: A read error may produce the germline difference seen at one junction end. The V and J genes are TRBV9 and TRBJ2-2; 8 nucleotides match TRBD2. This CDR3 is built from 15 residues. CDR1 and CDR2 from the germline V gene are SGDLS and YYNGEE. The CDR3 sequence is CASSTTSGSTGGLFF. The CDR3 bases are TGTGCCAGCAGCACAACTAGCGGTAGCACCGGGGGGCTGTTTTTT.

The table lists this clonotype with many counts. The chain recombines TRBV5-5 with TRBJ2-7; D assignment may be TRBD1 or TRBD2 (6 bases each). The CDR3 is made up of 13 amino acids. Between the trimmed V and J ends, which lost 7 bases and 4 bases, there was a span of 15 bases. Germline CDR1 and CDR2: SGHKS and YYEKEE (reference sequence). The CDR3 DNA reads as TGTGCCAGCTCCGTCGGGGGCTTTTACGAGCAGTACTTC. Translating it yields CASSVGGFYEQYF.

CDR3 residues: CASSHLRSTNEKLFF. CDR3 DNA: TGCGCCAGCAGCCACCTCAGGTCAACTAATGAAAAACTGTTTTTT. V and J are TRBV4-3 and TRBJ1-4; no firm D call. This CDR3 region has 15 residues. The germline V gene encodes CDR1 LGHNA and CDR2 YSLEER. V lost 3 bases and J lost 0, with 8 bases in between.

This clonotype was picked up a small number of times. J is TRBJ1-2 and V is TRBV24-1, with D unclear. V was pared by 2 bases and J by 4 bases, with 4 bases between. Germline CDR1 reads KGHDR; CDR2 reads SFDVKD. The CDR3 extends over 12 amino acids. The CDR3 region is CATSDSGYGYTF. The DNA for the CDR3 is TGTGCCACCAGTGATTCGGGCTATGGCTACACCTTC.

V and J are TRBV7-9 and TRBJ2-7, with 8 bases matching TRBD1. The J call may be mistaken, given a closer DNA end match to TRBJ2-1. Germline V gene data show CDR1 as SEHNR and CDR2 as FQNEAQ (reference sequence). The length of the CDR3 is 12 residues. This CDR3 reads CASSRGTGEQFF. The CDR3 bases are TGTGCCAGCAGCCGGGGGACAGGAGAGCAGTTCTTC.

This clonotype was found a few times. The gene calls are TRBV6-2 or TRBV6-3 and TRBJ2-3; D unresolved. The CDR3 is made up of 13 amino acids. V was pared by 5 bases and J by 5 bases, with 11 bases between. Germline CDR1 and CDR2: MNHEY and SVGEGT. The CDR3 DNA reads TGTGCCAGCAGTAAGATGGTGCGAGATACGCAGTATTTT. Translating it yields CASSKMVRDTQYF.

This clonotype was counted many times. The chain carries TRBV20-1 and TRBJ2-3; D might be TRBD2 (5 bases). The V gene lost 1 base and the J gene lost 0 bases, with 17 bases spanning the gap. Germline CDR1 is DFQATT and CDR2 is SNEGSKA (reference sequence). This CDR3 is built from 17 residues. CDR3 sequence: CSARGELLGVSTDTQYF. CDR3 nucleotide sequence: TGCAGTGCTAGAGGAGAGCTACTAGGAGTTAGCACAGATACGCAGTATTTT.

This clonotype has just a few counts. The V and J genes are TRBV28 and TRBJ1-2; 10 bases agree with TRBD1. V lost 6 bases and J lost 4; bases outside the gene matches: 8. This CDR3 has 15 residues. Looked up from germline, CDR1 is MDHEN and CDR2 is SYDVKM. The DNA of the CDR3 is TGTGCCAGCAGCTTCGGGACAGGGGTTGGCTATGGCTACACCTTC. It specifies CASSFGTGVGYGYTF.

V gene TRBV25-1 combines with J gene TRBJ1-1, with D maybe TRBD1 (6 bases). Trimming shortened V by 4 bases and J by 4 bases, and 22 bases separated the two germline ends. CDR3 size: 17 residues. Germline V lookup: CDR1 MGHDK, CDR2 SYGVNS. This CDR3 is CASSGGSGADLGTEAFF. DNA of the CDR3: TGTGCCAGCAGTGGGGGGTCGGGGGCAGATCTGGGCACTGAAGCTTTCTTT.

The chain uses TRBV2 and TRBJ2-7; 8 bases are a match to TRBD1. The CDR3 is 15 residues long. With 3 bases clipped from V and 0 bases from J, the junction kept 4 bases outside the gene matches. From germline, CDR1 is SNHLY and CDR2 FYNNEI. As DNA, the CDR3 is TGTGCCAGCAGTGATAGGGGACAGGTCTCCTACGAGCAGTACTTC. Protein: CASSDRGQVSYEQYF.

Concerning this clonotype: It may be a read error: a sequence one base away is much more abundant. The CDR3 DNA follows: TGTGCCAGCAGTGTAGCGATTACAGAGCAGTACTTC. Translating gives CASSVAITEQYF. V is TRBV6-1 and J is TRBJ2-7; D is possibly TRBD2 (5 bases). With 4 bases removed from V and 7 bases from J, the gap between germline ends came to 11 bases. Germline V gene sequence: CDR1 MNHNS, CDR2 SASEGT. The CDR3 spans 12 residues.

This clonotype qualifies as medium-sized. V gene TRBV19 combines with J gene TRBJ2-7, with 8 bases that match TRBD1. V trimming: 7 bases; J trimming: 4 bases; junction bases outside the gene matches: 6. Germline loops: CDR1 LNHDA, CDR2 SQIVND (reference sequence). CDR3 length equals 13 residues. The CDR3: CASTNGQGYEQYF. In nucleotides, the CDR3 is TGTGCCAGTACCAACGGACAGGGTTACGAGCAGTACTTC.

This clonotype was detected a few times. This chain uses TRBV28 with TRBJ2-7; TRBD2 agrees at 13 bases. V was clipped by 3 bases and J by 4 bases; unmatched bases: 6. Germline V gives CDR1 MDHEN, CDR2 SYDVKM. CDR3 length: 16 amino acids. The CDR3 sequence: CASSFRLAGGMYEQYF. For the CDR3, the DNA is TGTGCCAGCAGTTTCCGACTAGCGGGAGGAATGTACGAGCAGTACTTC.